The 19 T cell receptor beta chains reported below all come from one sample, sequenced in a study of neoadjuvant anti-PD-1 for oral cavity cancer. Here immunoSEQ multiplex PCR was the method, and the copy in TCRdb shows in-frame clones only, minus some. The table has 10,000 or so clones, approximately 68% seen once; the top ten hold 4% to 4.5%. Time point described: after neoadjuvant nivolumab, at surgical resection. Sequencing was performed on PBMCs, taken after nivolumab (anti-PD-1) treatment. These receptors were taken from a person aged 35 to 85 with oral cavity squamous cell carcinoma.

A single count supports this clone. The V gene is TRBV2, the J gene TRBJ2-5; 7 bases fit TRBD2. J lost 2 bases, V lost 5 bases, and 8 bases had no gene match. Germline V lookup: CDR1 SNHLY, CDR2 FYNNEI. The CDR3 totals 15 residues. CDR3 DNA: TGTGCCAGCAGTAGGAGGTCTAGCGGACAAGAGACCCAGTACTTC. This translates into CASSRRSSGQETQYF. The full variable domain, completed using reference TRBV2 and TRBJ2-5, is EPEVTQTPSHQVTQMGQEVILRCVPISNHLYFYWYRQILGQKVEFLVSFYNNEISEKSEIFDDQFSVERPDGSNFTLKIRSTKLEDSAMYFCASSRRSSGQETQYFGPGTRLLVL.

The chain employs TRBV18 and TRBJ2-5; possibly TRBD2 for D (5 bases). Trimming shortened V by 4 bases and J by 2 bases, and 11 bases separated the two germline ends. Germline V gives CDR1 KGHSH, CDR2 LQKENI. The CDR3 length is 14 residues. CDR3 loop: CASSQRKGQETQYF. CDR3 DNA: TGTGCCAGCTCACAGCGGAAAGGGCAAGAGACCCAGTACTTC.

This clone turned up a few times. The V gene is TRBV4-2, the J gene TRBJ1-1; D is uncertain. The CDR3 has 14 residues. Germline V lookup: CDR1 LGHNA, CDR2 YNFKEQ. The V end was cut by 1 base, the J end by 1 base, with 7 bases between. The CDR3 is CASSQAKANTEAFF. The CDR3 coding sequence is TGTGCCAGCAGCCAAGCAAAGGCGAACACTGAAGCTTTCTTT.

The genes are TRBV5-1 and TRBJ2-5, with D tentatively TRBD2 (6 bases). Germline V lookup: CDR1 SGHRS, CDR2 YFSETQ. Trimming cost V 7 bases and J 4 bases, with 23 bases left between them. The CDR3 covers 16 residues. CDR3 sequence reads: CASQIHPNAGRETQYF. The CDR3 region has the DNA TGCGCCAGCCAAATACACCCCAATGCCGGGAGAGAGACCCAGTACTTC.

This rearrangement joins TRBV6-4 to TRBJ1-5, with D tentatively TRBD1 (5 bases). The germline V gene has CDR1 MRHNA and CDR2 SNTAGT. The CDR3 sequence is 15 residues long. V gave up 3 bases and J gave up 2 bases, with 11 bases separating them. The CDR3 is CASSEAGSGNQPQHF. The CDR3 bases are TGTGCCAGCAGTGAAGCAGGGAGTGGCAATCAGCCCCAGCATTTT.

This clone showed up just a few times. The CDR3 protein is CASSLLSPGTDTQYF. The DNA for the CDR3 is TGTGCCAGCTCTCTCTTGAGCCCGGGCACAGATACGCAGTATTTT. The chain couples TRBV18 to TRBJ2-3; D not certain. Germline CDR1 reads KGHSH; CDR2 reads LQKENI. V lost 6 bases and J lost 1, with 14 bases in between. This CDR3 spans 15 amino acids.

This rearrangement joins TRBV7-6 to TRBJ1-5; no firm D call. Germline lookup yields CDR1 SGHVS and CDR2 FNYEAQ. Trimming left V 5 bases short and J 4 bases short, with 15 bases between. The CDR3 totals 15 residues. The CDR3 sequence is CASSLVAGRNQPQHF. The DNA for the CDR3 is TGTGCCAGCAGCCTCGTGGCGGGGAGAAATCAGCCCCAGCATTTT.

The rearrangement joins TRBV9 to TRBJ2-1, with 14 bases fitting TRBD2. V was clipped by 0 bases and J by 9 bases; unmatched bases: 2. The CDR3 is 15 amino acids. CDR1 SGDLS and CDR2 YYNGEE come from the germline V gene. CDR3 bases: TGTGCCAGCAGCGTAGGGGGACTAGCGGGAGTTGAGCAGTTCTTC. It yields the protein CASSVGGLAGVEQFF. The full variable domain, completed using reference TRBV9 and TRBJ2-1, is DSGVTQTPKHLITATGQRVTLRCSPRSGDLSVYWYQQSLDQGLQFLIQYYNGEERAKGNILERFSAQQFPDLHSELNLSSLELGDSALYFCASSVGGLAGVEQFFGPGTRLTVL.

V and J are TRBV2 and TRBJ1-4; 10 bases match TRBD1. The CDR3 consists of 14 residues. CDR1 SNHLY and CDR2 FYNNEI come from the germline V gene. V was pared by 1 base and J by 7 bases, with 0 bases of the junction left unmatched. The CDR3 DNA is TGTGCCAGCAGTGAAGGGACAGGGGGTGAAAAACTGTTTTTT. It yields the protein CASSEGTGGEKLFF.

The V gene is TRBV5-1, the J gene TRBJ1-2; maybe TRBD1 (6 bases). The V gene's germline CDR1 is SGHRS and CDR2 YFSETQ. The V gene lost 0 bases and the J gene lost 8 bases, with 14 bases spanning the gap. The CDR3 is 14 amino acids. Written as DNA, the CDR3 is TGCGCCAGCAGCTTGGAACAGGGAATAGACGGCTACACCTTC. This sequence encodes CASSLEQGIDGYTF.

This clone was found a few times. This CDR3 is CASSGGLEGNTIYF. The DNA of the CDR3 is TGCGCCAGCAGTGGAGGACTAGAAGGAAACACCATATATTTT. The rearrangement joins TRBV10-2 to TRBJ1-3; D remains ambiguous. The germline V gene has CDR1 WSHSY and CDR2 SAAADI. Between the trimmed V and J ends, which lost 4 bases and 4 bases, there was a span of 11 bases. This CDR3 spans 14 amino acids.

CDR3 residues: CASSGRAGTAYEQYF. CDR3 DNA sequence: TGTGCCAGCAGTGGGAGGGCAGGGACTGCTTACGAGCAGTACTTC. The chain combines TRBV7-8 with TRBJ2-7; 7 bases align to TRBD2. The CDR3 is 15 amino acids. V lost 6 bases to trimming and J lost 4 bases; unmatched junction nucleotides: 12. Germline V gene sequence: CDR1 SGHVS, CDR2 FQNEAQ.

V gene TRBV28 combines with J gene TRBJ1-1; D unresolved. V lost 3 bases and J lost 5, with 10 bases in between. This CDR3 region has 13 residues. Germline lookup yields CDR1 MDHEN and CDR2 SYDVKM. This chain's CDR3 is CASSLAVWTEAFF. DNA of the CDR3: TGTGCCAGCAGTTTGGCAGTTTGGACTGAAGCTTTCTTT.

The chain links TRBV5-1 to TRBJ2-2; 8 bases match TRBD2. Germline-derived CDR1 and CDR2 are SGHRS and YFSETQ. J gave up 3 bases and V 4 bases, and 8 bases lay outside the gene matches. This CDR3 comprises 16 residues. The CDR3 nucleotides are TGCGCCAGCAGCGGAGGGACTAGTCAACACACCGGGGAGCTGTTTTTT. This encodes CASSGGTSQHTGELFF. Combining the CDR3 with reference TRBV5-1 and TRBJ2-2 gives the whole variable domain KAGVTQTPRYLIKTRGQQVTLSCSPISGHRSVSWYQQTPGQGLQFLFEYFSETQRNKGNFPGRFSGRQFSNSRSEMNVSTLELGDSALYLCASSGGTSQHTGELFFGEGSRLTVL.

The chain uses TRBV19 and TRBJ1-1; TRBD1 might be the D (5 bases). Germline values: CDR1 LNHDA, CDR2 SQIVND (reference sequence). The V end was cut by 8 bases, the J end by 2 bases, with 15 bases between. The CDR3 has 14 amino acids. The DNA of the CDR3 is TGTGCCAGTTGCTGGGGCGGACTAAACACTGAAGCTTTCTTT. Translated: CASCWGGLNTEAFF.

The gene calls are TRBV25-1 and TRBJ1-1; 10 bases agree with TRBD1. CDR3 length equals 17 residues. CDR1 is MGHDK and CDR2 is SYGVNS in the germline V gene. V lost 1 base and J lost 3; bases outside the gene matches: 8. CDR3 nucleotides: TGTGCCAGCAGTGAATGGGGGTTGACAGGGGGCCACACTGAAGCTTTCTTT. Its protein product is CASSEWGLTGGHTEAFF.

This clone was observed once. DNA for the CDR3: TGCAGCGTTGAAATCCGCTCTGGAAACACCATATATTTT. Its translation: CSVEIRSGNTIYF. The rearrangement uses TRBV29-1 and TRBJ1-3; D uncertain. This CDR3 is 13 amino acids long. V was cut by 2 bases and J by 0 bases, with 5 bases left in between. In germline, CDR1 is SQVTM, CDR2 ANQGSEA.

The rearrangement uses TRBV5-1 and TRBJ2-2; 8 nucleotides agree with TRBD1. V was pared by 6 bases and J by 3 bases, with 4 bases of the junction left unmatched. The CDR3 consists of 14 residues. Germline loops: CDR1 SGHRS, CDR2 YFSETQ. The CDR3 bases are TGCGCCAGCACAGGACAGGGAGACACCGGGGAGCTGTTTTTT. Protein sequence: CASTGQGDTGELFF.

This clone was observed a few times. V gene TRBV2 combines with J gene TRBJ1-3; a weak D match, TRBD1 (6 bases). The V and J ends lost 8 bases and 2 bases respectively, with 13 bases between them. Germline CDR1 and CDR2: SNHLY and FYNNEI. The CDR3 is made up of 14 amino acids. CDR3 sequence (DNA): TGTGCCAGCTCGCGGGACACTGCTGGAAACACCATATATTTT. This codes for CASSRDTAGNTIYF.